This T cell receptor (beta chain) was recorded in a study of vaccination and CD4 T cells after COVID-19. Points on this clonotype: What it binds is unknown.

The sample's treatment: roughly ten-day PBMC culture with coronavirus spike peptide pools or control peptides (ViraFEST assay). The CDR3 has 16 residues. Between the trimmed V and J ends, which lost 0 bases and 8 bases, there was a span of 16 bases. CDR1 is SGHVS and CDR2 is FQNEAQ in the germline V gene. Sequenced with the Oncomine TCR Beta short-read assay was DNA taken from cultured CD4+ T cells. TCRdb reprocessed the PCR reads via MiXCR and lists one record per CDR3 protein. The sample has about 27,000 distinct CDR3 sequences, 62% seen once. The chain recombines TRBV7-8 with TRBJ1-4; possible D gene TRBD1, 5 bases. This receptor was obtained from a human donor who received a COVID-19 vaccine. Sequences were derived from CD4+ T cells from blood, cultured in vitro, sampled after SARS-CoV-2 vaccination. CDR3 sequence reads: CASSLARLGGAEKLFF. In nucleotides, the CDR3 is TGTGCCAGCAGCTTAGCCCGCCTCGGAGGGGCCGAAAAACTGTTTTTT. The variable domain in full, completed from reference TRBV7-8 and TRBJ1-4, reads GAGVSQSPRYKVAKRGQDVALRCDPISGHVSLFWYQQALGQGPEFLTYFQNEAQLDKSGLPSDRFFAERPEGSVSTLKIQRTQQEDSAVYLCASSLARLGGAEKLFFGSGTQLSVL.